These T cell receptor beta chains were read from a single sample in a study of a mutant IDH1 vaccine in newly diagnosed glioma. The protocol was immunoSEQ multiplex PCR, while the TCRdb copy is restricted to in-frame clones and leaves out a portion. The sample yields more than 50,000 clones, just over 85% seen once. Sequences were derived from PBMCs, sampled from a glioma patient treated with radiotherapy, temozolomide or both. The source is a young man with glioma. The CDR3 runs from the conserved cysteine through the conserved F or W. The order of the fields is V gene, CDR3 protein.

v_gene: TRBV18; CDR3aa: CASSLQSVRAEAFF
v_gene: TRBV4-1; CDR3aa: CASSQTEISGPQHF
v_gene: TRBV9; CDR3aa: CASSVGAGGYTF
v_gene: TRBV27; CDR3aa: CASSLRLLGNTEAFF
v_gene: TRBV25-1; CDR3aa: CASSETGIFYEQYF
v_gene: TRBV29-1; CDR3aa: CSVEGNTEAFF
v_gene: TRBV6-5; CDR3aa: CASSGTGRTGELFF
v_gene: TRBV5-1; CDR3aa: CASSLVTGSYEQYF
v_gene: TRBV11-2; CDR3aa: CASSLERGGHEQFF
v_gene: TRBV27; CDR3aa: CASSFLQEISNQPQHF
v_gene: TRBV6-1; CDR3aa: CASSNGVTYEQYF
v_gene: TRBV6-5; CDR3aa: CASSYQPRGQETQYF
v_gene: TRBV6-5; CDR3aa: CASSPGPSGGNGYTF
v_gene: TRBV15; CDR3aa: CATSKRGSSGNTIYF
v_gene: TRBV19; CDR3aa: CASRRTGPDTEAFF
v_gene: TRBV19; CDR3aa: CASSISSGGRQPQHF
v_gene: TRBV28; CDR3aa: CASSRGGAGTEAFF
v_gene: TRBV15; CDR3aa: CATSRETGRGYGYTF
v_gene: TRBV27; CDR3aa: CASSSPSDRTYGYTF
v_gene: TRBV4-1; CDR3aa: CASSHSVSNGADTQYF
v_gene: TRBV29-1; CDR3aa: CSVKSTGAFLNEQFF
v_gene: TRBV5-5; CDR3aa: CASSLGGNSPLHF
v_gene: TRBV6-4; CDR3aa: CASSDRGLGYGYTF
v_gene: TRBV19; CDR3aa: CASSRGAGTEAFF
v_gene: TRBV28; CDR3aa: CASSPPWGLNGYTF
v_gene: TRBV2; CDR3aa: CASSDRRNYEQYF
v_gene: TRBV6-6; CDR3aa: CASSYSGQPNYGYTF
v_gene: TRBV6-4; CDR3aa: CADGQVDSNQPQHF
v_gene: TRBV5-1; CDR3aa: CASSLRQINEKLFF
v_gene: TRBV6-5; CDR3aa: CATGTSYEQYF
v_gene: TRBV14; CDR3aa: CASSQQIYEQYF
v_gene: TRBV5-1; CDR3aa: CASSLVAGEADTQYF
v_gene: TRBV6-5; CDR3aa: CASSSRGGWVEAFF
v_gene: TRBV4-1; CDR3aa: CASSQGPGGRRYGYTF
v_gene: TRBV5-1; CDR3aa: CASSYKETNTEAFF
v_gene: TRBV9; CDR3aa: CASSDKGGTLNSPLHF
v_gene: TRBV7-9; CDR3aa: CASSSGRAGNYGYTF
v_gene: TRBV7-9; CDR3aa: CASSTSGGPSYNEQFF
v_gene: TRBV2; CDR3aa: CASSDRAGATNEKLFF
v_gene: TRBV7-8; CDR3aa: CASSSGLAANTGELFF
v_gene: TRBV5-5; CDR3aa: CASSLEIRYNEQFF